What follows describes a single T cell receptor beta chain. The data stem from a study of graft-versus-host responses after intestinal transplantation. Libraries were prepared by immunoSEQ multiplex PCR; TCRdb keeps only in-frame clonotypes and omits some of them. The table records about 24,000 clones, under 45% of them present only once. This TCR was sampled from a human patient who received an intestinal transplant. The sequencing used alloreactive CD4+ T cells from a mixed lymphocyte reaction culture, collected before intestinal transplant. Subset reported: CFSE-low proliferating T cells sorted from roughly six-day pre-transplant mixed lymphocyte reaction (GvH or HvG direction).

The CDR3 DNA sequence: TGTGCCAGCAGTCTAGCGGGCCCCGCCGAGCAGTACTTC. Its protein is CASSLAGPAEQYF. The chain couples TRBV2 to TRBJ2-7; 8 nucleotides line up with TRBD2. The V segment lost 5 bases and the J segment 6 bases; nucleotides outside the gene matches: 6. Germline V CDR1 and CDR2: SNHLY, FYNNEI. The CDR3 spans 13 residues.